The entry that follows covers one TCR beta chain sequence. Sequence at one end of the junction differs from germline and may be a read error. The time point: after trial treatment. Treatment given: LDRT plus nivolumab, ipilimumab, low-dose cyclophosphamide and aspirin (RACIN trial). Treatment of the donors consisted of nivolumab and ipilimumab (plus aspirin, low-dose cyclophosphamide and low-dose radiotherapy). This sample is drawn from a study of low-dose radiotherapy and immunotherapy resistance in tumors. Study-wide context: Per fraction, Cohort 1 was given 0.5 Gy every 2 weeks, for a total of 6.5 Gy.

This CDR3 has 15 residues. cDNA synthesis used a TRAV/TRBV-specific primer set for both chains. TCR amplification involved 20 PCR cycles with a constant-region primer and V-primer adapter. Following isolation, mRNA was amplified via in vitro transcription. TCRdb fed the reads into MiXCR, producing one record per CDR3 protein. The sample shows about 84,000 distinct CDR3 sequences, roughly 17% of them seen only once. This material consisted of PBMCs, taken after low-dose radiotherapy plus immunotherapy. V gene TRBV5-3 combines with J gene TRBJ2-1, with D perhaps given as TRBD1 or TRBD2 (5 bases each). TRBV5-3 is flagged as an ORF with uncertain function. This receptor was obtained from a male donor with prostate cancer. CDR3 loop: CASSLFSTGGNEQFF. CDR3 DNA: TGTGCCAGCAGCTTATTCAGTACTGGGGGAAATGAGCAGTTCTTC.